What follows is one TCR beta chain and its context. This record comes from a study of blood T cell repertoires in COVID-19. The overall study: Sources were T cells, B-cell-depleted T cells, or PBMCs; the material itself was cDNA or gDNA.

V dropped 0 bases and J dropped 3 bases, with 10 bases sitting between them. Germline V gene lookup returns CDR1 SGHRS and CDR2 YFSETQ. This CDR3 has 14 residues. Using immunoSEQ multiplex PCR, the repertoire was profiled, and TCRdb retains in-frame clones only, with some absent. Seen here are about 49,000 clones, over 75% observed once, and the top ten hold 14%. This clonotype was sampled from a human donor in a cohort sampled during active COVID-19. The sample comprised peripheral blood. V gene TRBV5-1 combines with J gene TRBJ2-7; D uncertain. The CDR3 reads CASSLASLGYEQYF. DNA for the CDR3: TGCGCCAGCAGCTTGGCCTCCCTAGGCTACGAGCAGTACTTC.